The 22 T cell receptor beta chains presented below share a single source sample, sequenced in a study of T-cell reconstitution after alpha-beta-depleted transplantation in children. Molecular barcoding with unique molecular identifiers was used for the TCRbeta library. TCRdb analysed the PCR reads with MiXCR anew, one entry per CDR3 protein. The sample lists approximately 15,000 distinct CDR3 sequences; around 8% were seen once. Specimen: PBMCs, mostly from graft donor cells, collected 60 days after TCRalphabeta/CD19-depleted stem cell transplant. These receptor sequences come from a boy younger than two who had a stem cell transplant for Wiskott-Aldrich syndrome, so the T cells may come from the graft donor.

Details on this clonotype: A read error may account for a junction end that differs from germline. The chain recombines TRBV7-9 with TRBJ2-7; D not certain. The CDR3 covers 12 residues. CDR1 is SEHNR, CDR2 FQNEAQ, per germline (reference sequence). The CDR3 nucleotides read TGTGCCAGCAGCTTAGGCCCGGGCCCGTTAAGGTTC. Its translation: CASSLGPGPLRF.

This clonotype was counted ten times or more. This sequence joins TRBV30 and TRBJ2-5; D may be TRBD1 (5 bases). Trimming pared 2 bases from V and 2 bases from J, leaving 9 bases between. CDR1 and CDR2 (germline): GTSNPN, SVGIG (reference sequence). The CDR3 sequence is 13 residues long. Here the CDR3 reads CAWSRGLQETQYF. The DNA for the CDR3 is TGTGCCTGGAGTAGGGGCCTGCAAGAGACCCAGTACTTC.

In regard to this clonotype: This may stem from a read error, because a much larger clone lies one nucleotide away. The rearrangement links TRBV12-3 or TRBV12-4 to TRBJ2-2; D is ambiguous. CDR3 length: 13 residues. Trimming took off 9 bases at V and 3 bases at J, with 11 bases between the two ends. For the CDR3, the DNA is TGTGCCAGAAGACGGACCTACACCGGGGAGCTGTTTTTT. It codes for CARRRTYTGELFF.

This clonotype has ten or more counts. The rearrangement joins TRBV6-1 to TRBJ1-3; D remains ambiguous. The CDR3 covers 14 residues. V was cut by 5 bases and J by 0 bases, with 8 bases left in between. Germline V gives CDR1 MNHNS, CDR2 SASEGT. The CDR3 protein is CASSPRFSGNTIYF. Here the CDR3 DNA reads TGTGCCAGCAGTCCACGGTTCTCTGGAAACACCATATATTTT.

The chain joins TRBV24-1 to TRBJ2-3, with a possible D match to TRBD1 (5 bases). The length of the CDR3 is 15 residues. Trimming took 1 base from V and 4 from J, leaving 11 bases between them. Germline V gene sequence: CDR1 KGHDR, CDR2 SFDVKD. The CDR3 is CATSDFQGSADTQYF. The CDR3 DNA sequence: TGTGCCACCAGTGATTTCCAGGGATCTGCAGATACGCAGTATTTT.

This clonotype was observed at least ten times. The rearrangement joins TRBV27 to TRBJ2-4; D is possibly TRBD2 (5 bases). CDR1 and CDR2 from the germline V gene are MNHEY and SMNVEV (reference sequence). The CDR3 loop spans 15 amino acids. V was shortened by 5 bases and J by 1 base, with 12 bases between the two germline ends. The CDR3 is CASSRTPGAKNIQYF. For the CDR3, the DNA is TGTGCCAGCAGTCGGACCCCGGGGGCCAAAAACATTCAGTACTTC.

CDR3 in amino acids: CASSLVDTGELFF. The CDR3 region has the DNA TGCGCCAGCAGCTTGGTAGACACCGGGGAGCTGTTTTTT. J is TRBJ2-2 and V is TRBV5-1; D is undetermined. V dropped 0 bases and J dropped 3 bases, with 3 bases sitting between them. CDR1 and CDR2 from the germline V gene are SGHRS and YFSETQ. The CDR3 is 13 amino acids. Full variable domain (remainder filled in from reference TRBV5-1 and TRBJ2-2): KAGVTQTPRYLIKTRGQQVTLSCSPISGHRSVSWYQQTPGQGLQFLFEYFSETQRNKGNFPGRFSGRQFSNSRSEMNVSTLELGDSALYLCASSLVDTGELFFGEGSRLTVL.

This clonotype showed up many times. The chain joins TRBV11-2 to TRBJ1-6, with unresolved D. This CDR3 region has 15 residues. Germline lookup yields CDR1 SGHAT and CDR2 FQNNGV. Between the trimmed V and J ends, which lost 6 bases and 6 bases, there was a span of 15 bases. The CDR3 coding sequence is TGTGCCAGCAGTCTCTTATGGGAGCTTAATTCACCCCTCCACTTT. It encodes CASSLLWELNSPLHF.

In nucleotides, the CDR3 is TGCAGTGCTAGTCCGGGACAGGGTCCTAGGACCTACGAGCAGTTCTTC. This sequence encodes CSASPGQGPRTYEQFF. This chain connects TRBV20-1 to TRBJ2-1, with TRBD1 matching 9 bases. J lost 10 bases, V lost 3 bases, and 16 bases had no gene match. Germline CDR1 is DFQATT and CDR2 is SNEGSKA (reference sequence). The CDR3 runs to 16 residues.

This clonotype came up many times. This chain links TRBV7-9 with TRBJ1-3; D is unclear. Trimming removed 5 bases at V and 0 bases at J, with 8 bases between. The CDR3 sequence is 14 residues long. Germline values: CDR1 SEHNR, CDR2 FQNEAQ (reference sequence). CDR3: CASSPSSSGNTIYF. The CDR3 nucleotides read TGTGCCAGCAGCCCAAGCAGCTCTGGAAACACCATATATTTT.

The table lists this clonotype with many counts. V and J are TRBV4-1 and TRBJ2-7; tentative D call: TRBD1 (6 bases). Germline V gene data show CDR1 as MGHRA and CDR2 as YSYEKL. V was cut by 2 bases and J by 2 bases, with 10 bases left in between. The CDR3 consists of 14 residues. The DNA for the CDR3 is TGCGCCAGCAGCCAACGTACAGGGCCCTACGAGCAGTACTTC. Translation gives CASSQRTGPYEQYF.

The DNA for the CDR3 is TGTGCCAGCAGCCGCGGGGGCCCTCGAAATTGCTCTGGAAACACCATATATTTT. Translation: CASSRGGPRNCSGNTIYF. The chain combines TRBV7-6 with TRBJ1-3; the D gene is possibly TRBD1 (6 bases). The CDR3 consists of 18 residues. V lost 5 bases and J lost 0, with 20 bases in between. CDR1 and CDR2 from the germline V gene are SGHVS and FNYEAQ. The full variable domain, with the rest looked up from reference TRBV7-6 and TRBJ1-3, is GAGVSQSPRYKVTKRGQDVALRCDPISGHVSLYWYRQALGQGPEFLTYFNYEAQQDKSGLPNDRFSAERPEGSISTLTIQRTEQRDSAMYRCASSRGGPRNCSGNTIYFGEGSWLTVV.

The table lists this clonotype with many counts. This chain links TRBV20-1 with TRBJ1-6; D gene uncertain. CDR3 length equals 15 residues. Trimming took off 0 bases at V and 4 bases at J, with 10 bases between the two ends. Germline lookup yields CDR1 DFQATT and CDR2 SNEGSKA (reference sequence). Here the CDR3 DNA reads TGCAGTGCTAGAGAGGAACAGAGTTATAATTCACCCCTCCACTTT. Its translation is CSAREEQSYNSPLHF.

This clonotype was counted many times. The V gene is TRBV5-1, the J gene TRBJ1-1, with TRBD1 as a possible D gene (6 bases). This CDR3 has 13 amino acids. Germline V CDR1 and CDR2: SGHRS, YFSETQ. With 5 bases removed from V and 5 bases from J, the gap between germline ends came to 13 bases. CDR3 DNA: TGCGCCAGCAGATTAAAAGGGGGGACTGAAGCTTTCTTT. Protein sequence: CASRLKGGTEAFF.

In its sample, this clonotype was seen many times. The CDR3 sequence: CSAREDRGPYNEQFF. In nucleotides, the CDR3 is TGCAGTGCTAGAGAGGACAGGGGCCCGTACAATGAGCAGTTCTTC. The rearrangement links TRBV20-1 to TRBJ2-1; 9 bases align to TRBD1. The germline V gene has CDR1 DFQATT and CDR2 SNEGSKA (reference sequence). V shed 0 bases, J shed 4 bases, and the junction held 4 bases outside the gene matches. The CDR3 length is 15 residues.

This clonotype was detected ten times or more. V is TRBV30 and J is TRBJ2-1; D not certain. The V end was cut by 2 bases, the J end by 11 bases, with 16 bases between. CDR3 length equals 13 residues. Germline lookup yields CDR1 GTSNPN and CDR2 SVGIG (reference sequence). CDR3 nucleotide sequence: TGTGCCTGGAGTCAGCCCCCGGCGGATCAGCAGTTCTTC. Translation gives CAWSQPPADQQFF.

This clonotype was recorded many times. The J gene is TRBJ2-1, the V gene TRBV7-7, with D tentatively TRBD1 (5 bases). The germline gives CDR1 SSHAT, CDR2 FNYEAQ (reference sequence). Trimming cost V 8 bases and J 3 bases, with 23 bases left between them. The CDR3 is 17 residues long. The CDR3: CASENYRTPRFYNEQFF. The CDR3 nucleotides are TGTGCCAGCGAGAACTACAGGACACCCCGCTTCTACAATGAGCAGTTCTTC.

This clonotype has ten or more counts. The gene calls are TRBV20-1 and TRBJ1-5; D is possibly TRBD1 (6 bases). With 3 bases removed from V and 2 bases from J, the gap between germline ends came to 8 bases. The CDR3 has 13 amino acids. Germline lookup yields CDR1 DFQATT and CDR2 SNEGSKA (reference sequence). CDR3 amino acids: CSARTGGNQPQHF. The CDR3 nucleotides are TGCAGTGCTAGGACAGGTGGCAATCAGCCCCAGCATTTT.

This clonotype was counted at least ten times. V gene TRBV20-1 combines with J gene TRBJ2-3; no clear D. Germline CDR1 is DFQATT and CDR2 is SNEGSKA (reference sequence). The CDR3 length is 14 residues. The ends were cut back, 3 bases at V and 2 bases at J, with 12 bases in the middle. Here the CDR3 DNA reads TGCAGTGCTAGTCTGGGCAGGCTCACAGATACGCAGTATTTT. Its translation: CSASLGRLTDTQYF.

This clonotype is labeled as large (0.1 to 1%). The chain carries TRBV7-9 and TRBJ1-2; possible D gene TRBD1, 5 bases. Germline V gene data show CDR1 as SEHNR and CDR2 as FQNEAQ (reference sequence). The ends were cut back, 2 bases at V and 7 bases at J, with 11 bases in the middle. The CDR3 contains 13 residues. DNA for the CDR3: TGTGCCAGCAGCTTATATCTGGGGGTTGGCTACACCTTC. Translated, it gives CASSLYLGVGYTF.

This clonotype came up many times. V and J are TRBV7-2 and TRBJ2-1; the match to TRBD2 covers 12 bases. The trim removed 5 bases at V and 10 bases at J, leaving 6 bases unmatched. CDR3 length equals 14 residues. Germline lookup yields CDR1 SGHTA and CDR2 FQGNSA. The CDR3 sequence: CASSHRTSGNEQFF. The DNA of the CDR3 is TGTGCCAGCAGCCACCGGACTAGCGGGAACGAGCAGTTCTTC.

This clonotype was found many times. V is TRBV27 and J is TRBJ2-6, with D uncertain. The CDR3 consists of 16 residues. The V gene's germline CDR1 is MNHEY and CDR2 SMNVEV (reference sequence). The V gene lost 3 bases and the J gene lost 0 bases, with 9 bases spanning the gap. In DNA, the CDR3 is TGTGCCAGCAGTTTTCAGGCTCACTCTGGGGCCAACGTCCTGACTTTC. Translating it yields CASSFQAHSGANVLTF.